The subject of this entry is one T cell receptor (beta chain). Its target is unknown. The sample is drawn from a study of T cell responses to AZD1222 COVID-19 vaccine. Study findings and constraints: Spike as a whole was targeted by vaccine-associated CD4 TCRs, dominant at 160-218 and 743-854. All repertoire sampling was performed exclusively after the peak T cell response.

The germline CDR1 and CDR2 sequences are SGHDT and YYEEEE. The germline V and J ends were trimmed by 0 bases and 5 bases, with 11 bases remaining between them. The CDR3 covers 14 residues. Some clones are missing from TCRdb's copy, which holds only in-frame ones; the method was immunoSEQ multiplex PCR. In the table there are roughly 120,000 clones, approximately 83% of which are singletons. The chain uses TRBV5-6 and TRBJ2-5, with D perhaps matching TRBD1 (5 bases). The sample in question was peripheral blood, obtained on day 0 of AZD1222 vaccination. The source is an adult in good health. CDR3 coding DNA: TGTGCCAGCAGCTTGGCTAGGGGCAGGGAGACCCAGTACTTC. This gives the protein CASSLARGRETQYF.